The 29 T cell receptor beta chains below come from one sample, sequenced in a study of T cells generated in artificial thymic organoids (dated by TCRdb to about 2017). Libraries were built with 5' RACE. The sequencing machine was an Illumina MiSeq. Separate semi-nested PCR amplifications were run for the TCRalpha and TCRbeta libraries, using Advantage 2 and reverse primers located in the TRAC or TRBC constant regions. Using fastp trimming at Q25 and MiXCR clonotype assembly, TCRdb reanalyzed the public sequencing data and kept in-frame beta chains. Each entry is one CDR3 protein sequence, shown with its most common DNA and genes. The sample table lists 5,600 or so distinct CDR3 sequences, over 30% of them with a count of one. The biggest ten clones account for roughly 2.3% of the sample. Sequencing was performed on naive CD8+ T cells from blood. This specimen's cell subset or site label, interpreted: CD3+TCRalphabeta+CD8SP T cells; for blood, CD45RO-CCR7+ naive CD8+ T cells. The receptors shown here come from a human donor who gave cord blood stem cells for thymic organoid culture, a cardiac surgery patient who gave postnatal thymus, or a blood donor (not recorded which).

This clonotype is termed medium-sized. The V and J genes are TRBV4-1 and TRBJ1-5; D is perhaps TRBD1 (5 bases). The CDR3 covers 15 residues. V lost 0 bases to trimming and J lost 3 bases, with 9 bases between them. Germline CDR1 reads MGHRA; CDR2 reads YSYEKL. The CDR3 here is CASSQETVANQPQHF. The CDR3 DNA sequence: TGCGCCAGCAGCCAAGAGACAGTGGCCAATCAGCCCCAGCATTTT.

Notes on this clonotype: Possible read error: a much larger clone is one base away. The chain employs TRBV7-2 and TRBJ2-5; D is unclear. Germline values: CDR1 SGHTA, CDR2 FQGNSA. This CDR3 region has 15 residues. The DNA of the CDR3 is TGTGCCAGCAGCTCCCCATCAGACTTTCAAGGGACCCAGTACTTC. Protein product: CASSSPSDFQGTQYF.

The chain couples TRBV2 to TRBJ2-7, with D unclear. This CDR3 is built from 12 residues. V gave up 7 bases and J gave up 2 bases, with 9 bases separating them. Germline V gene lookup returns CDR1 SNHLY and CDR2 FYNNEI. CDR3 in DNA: TGTGCCAGCAACTCAATAGCCTACGAGCAGTACTTC. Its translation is CASNSIAYEQYF.

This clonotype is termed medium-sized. For the CDR3, the DNA is TGTGCCAGCAGCTTGGGATTCCAAGGGGAGCAGTACTTC. It codes for CASSLGFQGEQYF. The gene calls are TRBV7-9 and TRBJ2-7; D is unresolved. Germline-derived CDR1 and CDR2 are SEHNR and FQNEAQ (reference sequence). V lost 3 bases to trimming and J lost 7 bases, with 13 bases between them. The length of the CDR3 is 13 residues.

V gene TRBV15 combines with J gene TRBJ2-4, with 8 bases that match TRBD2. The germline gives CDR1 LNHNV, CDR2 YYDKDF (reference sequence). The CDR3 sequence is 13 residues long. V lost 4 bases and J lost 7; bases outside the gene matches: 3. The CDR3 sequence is CATSMGGRNIQYF. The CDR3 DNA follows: TGTGCCACCAGCATGGGCGGGAGGAACATTCAGTACTTC.

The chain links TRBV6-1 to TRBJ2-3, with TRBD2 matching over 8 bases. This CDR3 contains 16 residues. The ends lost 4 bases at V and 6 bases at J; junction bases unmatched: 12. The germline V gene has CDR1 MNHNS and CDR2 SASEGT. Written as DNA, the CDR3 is TGTGCCAGCAGTGCCTCTTACGGGGGGGCCTCGGATACGCAGTATTTT. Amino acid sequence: CASSASYGGASDTQYF.

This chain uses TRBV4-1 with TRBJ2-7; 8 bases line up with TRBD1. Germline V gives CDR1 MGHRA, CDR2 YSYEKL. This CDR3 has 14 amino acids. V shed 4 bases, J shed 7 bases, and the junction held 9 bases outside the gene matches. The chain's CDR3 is CASSPRTGPGEQYF. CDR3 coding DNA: TGCGCCAGCAGCCCTCGGACAGGGCCAGGGGAGCAGTACTTC.

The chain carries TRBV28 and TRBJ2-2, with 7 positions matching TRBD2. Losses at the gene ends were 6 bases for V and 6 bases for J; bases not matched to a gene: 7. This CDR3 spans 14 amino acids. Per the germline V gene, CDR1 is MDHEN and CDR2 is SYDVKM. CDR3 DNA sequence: TGTGCCAGCAGCAAGCGGGGAGACTCCGGGGAGCTGTTTTTT. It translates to CASSKRGDSGELFF.

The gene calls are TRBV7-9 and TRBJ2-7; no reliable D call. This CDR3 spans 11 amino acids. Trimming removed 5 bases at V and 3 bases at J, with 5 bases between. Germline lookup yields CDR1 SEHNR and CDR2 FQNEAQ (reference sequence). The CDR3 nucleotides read TGTGCCAGCAGCCCTAACTACGAGCAGTACTTC. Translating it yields CASSPNYEQYF.

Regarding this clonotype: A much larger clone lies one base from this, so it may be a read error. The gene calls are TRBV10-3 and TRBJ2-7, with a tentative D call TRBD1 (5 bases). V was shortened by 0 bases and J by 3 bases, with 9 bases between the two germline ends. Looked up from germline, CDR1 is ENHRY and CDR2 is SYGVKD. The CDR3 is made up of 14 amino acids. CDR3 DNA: TGTGCCATCAGTGAGTCGACAGAGTTCTACGAGCAGTACTTC. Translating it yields CAISESTEFYEQYF.

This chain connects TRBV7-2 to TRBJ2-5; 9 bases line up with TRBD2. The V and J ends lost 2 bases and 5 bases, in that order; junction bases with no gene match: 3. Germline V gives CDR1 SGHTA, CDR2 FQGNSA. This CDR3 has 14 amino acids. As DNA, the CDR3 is TGTGCCAGCAGCTTACTAGCGGGACCGGAGACCCAGTACTTC. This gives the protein CASSLLAGPETQYF.

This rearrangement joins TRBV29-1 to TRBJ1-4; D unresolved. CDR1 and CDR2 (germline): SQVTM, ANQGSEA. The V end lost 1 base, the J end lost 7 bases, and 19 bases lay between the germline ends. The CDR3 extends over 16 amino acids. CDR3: CSVEVESSGLVEKLFF. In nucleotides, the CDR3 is TGCAGCGTTGAAGTCGAGTCGTCCGGGTTGGTTGAAAAACTGTTTTTT.

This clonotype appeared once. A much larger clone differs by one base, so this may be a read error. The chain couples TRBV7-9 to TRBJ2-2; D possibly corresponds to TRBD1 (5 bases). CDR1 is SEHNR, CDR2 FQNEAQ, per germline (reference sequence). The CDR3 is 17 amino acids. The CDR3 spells CTSSLRTSPGKSGELFF. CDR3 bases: TGTACCAGCAGCTTACGCACCTCTCCAGGGAAGTCCGGGGAGCTGTTTTTT.

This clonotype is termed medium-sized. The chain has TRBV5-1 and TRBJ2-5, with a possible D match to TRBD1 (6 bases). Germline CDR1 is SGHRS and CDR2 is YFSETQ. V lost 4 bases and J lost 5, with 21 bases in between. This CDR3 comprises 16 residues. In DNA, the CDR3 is TGCGCCAGCAGCCCGTCCGTGGGACACATGCGTGAGACCCAGTACTTC. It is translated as CASSPSVGHMRETQYF.

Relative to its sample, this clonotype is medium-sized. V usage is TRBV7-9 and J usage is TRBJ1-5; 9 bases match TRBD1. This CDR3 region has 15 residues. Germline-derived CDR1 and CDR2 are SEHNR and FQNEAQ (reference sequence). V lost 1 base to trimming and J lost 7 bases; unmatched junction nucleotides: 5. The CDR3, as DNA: TGTGCCAGCAGCTTAGAAGGACAGGGGCAACAGCCCCAGCATTTT. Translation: CASSLEGQGQQPQHF.

CDR3 nucleotides: TGTGCCAGCAGGAAGGGGCCGGACAATGAGCAGTTCTTC. It yields the protein CASRKGPDNEQFF. V gene TRBV7-9 combines with J gene TRBJ2-1, with a possible D match to TRBD1 (5 bases). CDR1 is SEHNR and CDR2 is FQNEAQ in the germline V gene (reference sequence). Trimming took off 6 bases at V and 5 bases at J, with 11 bases between the two ends. The CDR3 spans 13 residues. The full variable domain, in which reference TRBV7-9 and TRBJ2-1 provide the parts outside the CDR3, is DTGVSQNPRHKITKRGQNVTFRCDPISEHNRLYWYRQTLGQGPEFLTYFQNEAQLEKSRLLSDRFSAERPKGSFSTLEIQRTEQGDSAMYLCASRKGPDNEQFFGPGTRLTVL.

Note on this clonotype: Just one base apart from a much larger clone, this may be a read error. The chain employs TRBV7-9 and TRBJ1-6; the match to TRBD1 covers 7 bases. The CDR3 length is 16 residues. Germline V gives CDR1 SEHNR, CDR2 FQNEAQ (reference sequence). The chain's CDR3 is CVSRDSDRSYNSPLHF. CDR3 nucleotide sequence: TGTGTCAGCAGGGACAGTGACAGGTCCTATAATTCACCCCTCCACTTT.

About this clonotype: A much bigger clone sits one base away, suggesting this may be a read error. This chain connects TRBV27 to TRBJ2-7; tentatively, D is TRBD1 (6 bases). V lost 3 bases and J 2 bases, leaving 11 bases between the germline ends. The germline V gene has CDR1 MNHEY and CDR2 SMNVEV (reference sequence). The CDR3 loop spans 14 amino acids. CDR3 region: CASSFRAGAYEQYF. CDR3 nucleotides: TGTGCCAGCAGTTTCAGGGCAGGGGCCTACGAGCAGTACTTC.

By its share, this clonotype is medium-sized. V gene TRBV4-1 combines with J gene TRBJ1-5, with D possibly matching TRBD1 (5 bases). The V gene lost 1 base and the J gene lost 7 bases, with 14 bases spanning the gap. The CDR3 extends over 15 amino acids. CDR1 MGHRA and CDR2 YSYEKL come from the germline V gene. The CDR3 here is CASSQVQGAAQPQHF. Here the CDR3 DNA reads TGCGCCAGCAGCCAAGTTCAAGGGGCAGCGCAGCCCCAGCATTTT.

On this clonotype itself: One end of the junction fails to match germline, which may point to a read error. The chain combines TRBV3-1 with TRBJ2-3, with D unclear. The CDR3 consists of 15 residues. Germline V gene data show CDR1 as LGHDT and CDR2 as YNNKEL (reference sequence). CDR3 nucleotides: TGTGCCAGCAGCCACTGGGTCAGTGACACAGATGCGCAGTATTTT. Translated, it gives CASSHWVSDTDAQYF.

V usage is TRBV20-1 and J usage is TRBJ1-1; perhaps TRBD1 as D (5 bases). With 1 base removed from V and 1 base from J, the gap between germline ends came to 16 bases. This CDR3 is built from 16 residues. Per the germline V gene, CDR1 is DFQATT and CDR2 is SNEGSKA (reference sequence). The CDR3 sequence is CSARGQSFSGNTEAFF. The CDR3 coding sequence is TGCAGTGCTAGAGGACAGTCCTTTTCGGGGAACACTGAAGCTTTCTTT.

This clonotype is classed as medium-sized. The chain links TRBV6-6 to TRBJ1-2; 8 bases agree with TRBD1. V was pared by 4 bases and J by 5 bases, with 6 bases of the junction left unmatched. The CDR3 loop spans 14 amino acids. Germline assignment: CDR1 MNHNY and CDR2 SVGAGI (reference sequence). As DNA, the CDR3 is TGTGCCAGCAGTTCCGGACAGGGTTCTTATGGCTACACCTTC. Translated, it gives CASSSGQGSYGYTF.

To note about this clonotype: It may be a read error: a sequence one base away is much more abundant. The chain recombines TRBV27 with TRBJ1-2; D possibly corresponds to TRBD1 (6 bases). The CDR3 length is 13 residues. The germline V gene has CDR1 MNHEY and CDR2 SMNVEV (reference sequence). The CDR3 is CTSSTTGPYGYTF. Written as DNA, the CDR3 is TGTACCAGCAGTACGACAGGCCCCTATGGCTACACCTTC.

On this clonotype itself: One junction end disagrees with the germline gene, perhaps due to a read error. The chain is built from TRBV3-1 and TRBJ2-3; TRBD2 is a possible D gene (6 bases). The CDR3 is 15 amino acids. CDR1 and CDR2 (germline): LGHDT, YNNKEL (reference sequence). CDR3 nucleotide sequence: TGTACCAGCAGCCAGGGACTGTCTAGCACAGATACGCAGTATTTT. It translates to CTSSQGLSSTDTQYF.

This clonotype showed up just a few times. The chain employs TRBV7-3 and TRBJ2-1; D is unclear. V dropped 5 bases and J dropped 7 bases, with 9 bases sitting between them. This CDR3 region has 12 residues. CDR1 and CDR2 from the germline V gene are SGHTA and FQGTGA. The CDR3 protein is CASSLGRNEQFF. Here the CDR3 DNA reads TGTGCCAGCAGCCTAGGACGGAATGAGCAGTTCTTC.

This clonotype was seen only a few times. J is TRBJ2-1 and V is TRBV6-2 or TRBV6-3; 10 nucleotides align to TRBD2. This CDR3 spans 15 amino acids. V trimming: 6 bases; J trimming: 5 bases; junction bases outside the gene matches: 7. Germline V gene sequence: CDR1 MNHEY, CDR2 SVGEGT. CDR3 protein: CASSTSSGGHNEQFF. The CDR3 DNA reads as TGTGCCAGCAGCACCTCTAGCGGGGGACACAATGAGCAGTTCTTC.

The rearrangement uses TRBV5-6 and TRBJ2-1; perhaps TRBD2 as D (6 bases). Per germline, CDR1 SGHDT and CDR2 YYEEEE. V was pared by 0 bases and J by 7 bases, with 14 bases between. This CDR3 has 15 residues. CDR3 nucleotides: TGTGCCAGCAGCTTGGAAGCGGGTGGGGGTAATGAGCAGTTCTTC. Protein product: CASSLEAGGGNEQFF.

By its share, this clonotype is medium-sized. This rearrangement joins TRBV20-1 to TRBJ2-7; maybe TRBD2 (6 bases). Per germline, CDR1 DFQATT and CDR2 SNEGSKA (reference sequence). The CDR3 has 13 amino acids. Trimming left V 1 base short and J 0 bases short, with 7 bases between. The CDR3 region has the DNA TGCAGTGCTAGAGGCGGGGCCTCCTACGAGCAGTACTTC. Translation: CSARGGASYEQYF.

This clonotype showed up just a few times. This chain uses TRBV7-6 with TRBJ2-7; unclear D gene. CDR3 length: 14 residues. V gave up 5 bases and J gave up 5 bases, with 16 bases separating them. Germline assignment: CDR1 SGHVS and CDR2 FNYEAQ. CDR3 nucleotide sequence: TGTGCCAGCAGCCGATTAGAGGAGACCCACGAGCAGTACTTC. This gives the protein CASSRLEETHEQYF.